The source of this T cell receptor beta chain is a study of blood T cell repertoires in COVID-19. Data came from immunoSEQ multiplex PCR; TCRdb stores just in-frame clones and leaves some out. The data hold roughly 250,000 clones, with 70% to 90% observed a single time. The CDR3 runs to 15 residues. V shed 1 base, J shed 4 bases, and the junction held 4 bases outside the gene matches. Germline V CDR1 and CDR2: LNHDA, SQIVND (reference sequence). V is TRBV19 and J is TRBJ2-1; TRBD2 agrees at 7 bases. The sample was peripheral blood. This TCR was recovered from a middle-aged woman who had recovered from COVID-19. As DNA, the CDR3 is TGTGCCAGTAGTATAGGTAGCGGGTCTTACAATGAGCAGTTCTTC. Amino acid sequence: CASSIGSGSYNEQFF.